Listed below are T cell receptor beta chains from one sample, sequenced in a study of cytomegalovirus exposure and HLA in healthy donors. Generated by immunoSEQ multiplex PCR, the TCRdb table keeps only in-frame clones and is missing some. Of 100,000 to 150,000 clones in the sample, over 65% were seen once. Sequenced input: PBMCs. Every receptor here comes from a woman aged 50 to 60 in good health and CMV-seropositive. The conserved cysteine and the conserved F or W are not part of the CDR3 here. The D gene is left open where the match is weak. Size is stated for part of the rows, as once, few or many counts, or as a class when the clone is expanded.

D gene: NA; clone size: few; V gene: TRBV28; CDR3 protein: ASRPGLAGEQF
D gene: NA; clone size: NA; V gene: TRBV18; CDR3 protein: ASSPRNTEAF
D gene: TRBD2; clone size: NA; V gene: TRBV11-3; CDR3 protein: ASSLGSAGVYNEQF
D gene: TRBD2; clone size: NA; V gene: TRBV7-2; CDR3 protein: ASSSRMSGRVDEQY
D gene: TRBD1; clone size: NA; V gene: TRBV30; CDR3 protein: AWSITGVRFNTEAF
D gene: TRBD2; clone size: once; V gene: TRBV5-1; CDR3 protein: ASSLFTSGGRNEQF
D gene: TRBD1; clone size: NA; V gene: TRBV27; CDR3 protein: ASSMTGVGGYT
D gene: NA; clone size: NA; V gene: TRBV5-1; CDR3 protein: ASRPGGFSYEQY
D gene: NA; clone size: NA; V gene: TRBV10-2; CDR3 protein: ASSTPSSRSYEQY
D gene: TRBD1; clone size: NA; V gene: TRBV5-6; CDR3 protein: ASSLFQGVTEAF
D gene: TRBD1; clone size: once; V gene: TRBV7-2; CDR3 protein: ASSPYGQGEEKLF
D gene: NA; clone size: NA; V gene: TRBV6-5; CDR3 protein: ASRVSGQSTEAF
D gene: TRBD1; clone size: NA; V gene: TRBV6-4; CDR3 protein: ASTKDRGSTEAF
D gene: NA; clone size: NA; V gene: TRBV28; CDR3 protein: ASGPPNGGYT
D gene: NA; clone size: NA; V gene: TRBV14; CDR3 protein: ASSQGPLRETQY
D gene: NA; clone size: NA; V gene: TRBV2; CDR3 protein: ASSEKGSGANVLT